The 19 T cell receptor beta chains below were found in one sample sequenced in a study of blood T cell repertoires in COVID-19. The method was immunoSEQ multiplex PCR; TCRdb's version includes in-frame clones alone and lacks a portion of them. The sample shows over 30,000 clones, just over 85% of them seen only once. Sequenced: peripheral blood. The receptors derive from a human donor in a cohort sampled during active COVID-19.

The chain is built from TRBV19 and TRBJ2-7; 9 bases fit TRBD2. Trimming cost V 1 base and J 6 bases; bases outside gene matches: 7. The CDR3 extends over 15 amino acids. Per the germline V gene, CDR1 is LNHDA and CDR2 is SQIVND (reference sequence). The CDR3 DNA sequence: TGTGCCAGTAGTATAGCCCGGACTAGCGTCGGCGAGCAGTACTTC. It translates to CASSIARTSVGEQYF.

CDR3 amino acids: CASSIGVSADTQYF. In nucleotides, the CDR3 is TGTGCCAGCAGCATAGGAGTATCAGCAGATACGCAGTATTTT. V is TRBV28 and J is TRBJ2-3; D uncertain. The V and J ends lost 6 bases and 4 bases respectively, with 14 bases between them. CDR3 length: 14 amino acids. In germline, CDR1 is MDHEN, CDR2 SYDVKM. Drawing the rest from reference TRBV28 and TRBJ2-3, the complete variable domain is DVKVTQSSRYLVKRTGEKVFLECVQDMDHENMFWYRQDPGLGLRLIYFSYDVKMKEKGDIPEGYSVSREKKERFSLILESASTNQTSMYLCASSIGVSADTQYFGPGTRLTVL.

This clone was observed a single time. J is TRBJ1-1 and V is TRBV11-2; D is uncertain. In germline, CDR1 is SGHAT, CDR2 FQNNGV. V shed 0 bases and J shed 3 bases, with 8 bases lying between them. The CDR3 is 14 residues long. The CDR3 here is CASSLDRRDTEAFF. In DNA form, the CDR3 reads TGTGCCAGCAGCTTAGACAGGCGAGACACTGAAGCTTTCTTT. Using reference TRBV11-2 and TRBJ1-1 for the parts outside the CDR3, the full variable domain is EAGVAQSPRYKIIEKRQSVAFWCNPISGHATLYWYQQILGQGPKLLIQFQNNGVVDDSQLPKDRFSAERLKGVDSTLKIQPAKLEDSAVYLCASSLDRRDTEAFFGQGTRLTVV.

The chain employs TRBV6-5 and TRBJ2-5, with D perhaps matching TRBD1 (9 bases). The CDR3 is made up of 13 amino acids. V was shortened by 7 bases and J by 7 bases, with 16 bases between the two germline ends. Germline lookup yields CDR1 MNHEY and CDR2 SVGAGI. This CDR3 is CASTQGAGGTQYF. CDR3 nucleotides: TGTGCCAGCACACAGGGGGCGGGAGGGACCCAGTACTTC.

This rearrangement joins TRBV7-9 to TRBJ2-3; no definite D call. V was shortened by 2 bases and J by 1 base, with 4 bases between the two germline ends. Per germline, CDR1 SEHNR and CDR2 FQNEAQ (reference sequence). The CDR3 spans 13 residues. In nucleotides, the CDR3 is TGTGCCAGCAGCTTAACGGGCACAGATACGCAGTATTTT. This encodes CASSLTGTDTQYF.

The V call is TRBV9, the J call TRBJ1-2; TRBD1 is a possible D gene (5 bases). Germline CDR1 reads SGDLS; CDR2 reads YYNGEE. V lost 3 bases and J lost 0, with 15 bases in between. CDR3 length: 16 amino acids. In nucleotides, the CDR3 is TGTGCCAGCAGCGCCCATCTGGGAGGGGCTAACTATGGCTACACCTTC. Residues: CASSAHLGGANYGYTF.

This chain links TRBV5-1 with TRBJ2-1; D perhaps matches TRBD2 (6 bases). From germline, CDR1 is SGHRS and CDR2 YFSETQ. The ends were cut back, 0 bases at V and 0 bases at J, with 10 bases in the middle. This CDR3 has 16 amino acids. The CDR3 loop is CASSLGAGFSYNEQFF. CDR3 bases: TGCGCCAGCAGCTTGGGGGCGGGGTTCTCCTACAATGAGCAGTTCTTC.

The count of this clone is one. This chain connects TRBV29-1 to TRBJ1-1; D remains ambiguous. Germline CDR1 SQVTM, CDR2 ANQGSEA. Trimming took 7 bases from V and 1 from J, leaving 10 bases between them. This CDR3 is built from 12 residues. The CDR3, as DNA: TGCAGCGGCCGACTGGCGAACACTGAAGCTTTCTTT. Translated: CSGRLANTEAFF.

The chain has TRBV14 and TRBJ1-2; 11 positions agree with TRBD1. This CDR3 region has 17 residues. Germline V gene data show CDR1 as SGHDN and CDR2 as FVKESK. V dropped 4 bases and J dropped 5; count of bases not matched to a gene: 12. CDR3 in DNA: TGTGCCAGCAGCCCACGGACAGGGGGCACGGCTAGGTATGGCTACACCTTC. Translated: CASSPRTGGTARYGYTF.

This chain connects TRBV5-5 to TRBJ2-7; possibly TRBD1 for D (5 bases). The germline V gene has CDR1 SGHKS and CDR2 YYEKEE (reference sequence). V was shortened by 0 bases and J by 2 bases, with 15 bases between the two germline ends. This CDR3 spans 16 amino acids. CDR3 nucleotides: TGTGCCAGCAGCTTGGTGGTGGCAGGGAAAACCTACGAGCAGTACTTC. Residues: CASSLVVAGKTYEQYF. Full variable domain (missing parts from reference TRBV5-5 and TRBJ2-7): DAGVTQSPTHLIKTRGQQVTLRCSPISGHKSVSWYQQVLGQGPQFIFQYYEKEERGRGNFPDRFSARQFPNYSSELNVNALLLGDSALYLCASSLVVAGKTYEQYFGPGTRLTVT.

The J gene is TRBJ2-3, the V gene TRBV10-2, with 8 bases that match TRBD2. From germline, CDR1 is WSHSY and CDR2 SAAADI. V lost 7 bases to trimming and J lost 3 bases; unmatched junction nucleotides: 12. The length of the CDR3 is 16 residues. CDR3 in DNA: TGCGCCAGCATGGGACTAGATCCGTCCCGAACAGATACGCAGTATTTT. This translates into CASMGLDPSRTDTQYF.

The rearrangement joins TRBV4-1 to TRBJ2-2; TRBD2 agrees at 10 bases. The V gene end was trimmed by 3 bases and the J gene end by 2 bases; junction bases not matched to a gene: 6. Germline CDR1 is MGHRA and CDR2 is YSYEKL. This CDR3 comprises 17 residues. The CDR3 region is CASSQMTSGYNTGELFF. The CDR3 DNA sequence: TGCGCCAGCAGCCAGATGACTAGCGGGTATAACACCGGGGAGCTGTTTTTT.

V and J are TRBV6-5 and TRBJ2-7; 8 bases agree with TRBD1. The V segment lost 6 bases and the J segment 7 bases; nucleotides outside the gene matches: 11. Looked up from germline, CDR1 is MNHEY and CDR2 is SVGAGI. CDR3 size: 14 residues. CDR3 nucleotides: TGTGCCAGCAGCCCATACAGGGGGGATAGTGAGCAGTACTTC. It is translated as CASSPYRGDSEQYF.

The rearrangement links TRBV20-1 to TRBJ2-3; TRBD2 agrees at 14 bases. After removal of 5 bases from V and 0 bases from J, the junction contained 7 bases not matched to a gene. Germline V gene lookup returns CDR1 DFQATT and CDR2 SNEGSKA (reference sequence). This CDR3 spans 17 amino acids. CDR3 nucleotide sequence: TGCAGTGCTCGTGGACTAGCGGGGGGCACTAGCACAGATACGCAGTATTTT. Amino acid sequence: CSARGLAGGTSTDTQYF.

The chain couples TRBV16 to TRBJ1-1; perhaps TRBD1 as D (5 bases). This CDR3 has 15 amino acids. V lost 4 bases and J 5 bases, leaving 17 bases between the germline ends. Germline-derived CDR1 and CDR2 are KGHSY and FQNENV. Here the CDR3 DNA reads TGTGCCAGCAGCCCCGGGGGGGGGTTGACGACTGAAGCTTTCTTT. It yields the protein CASSPGGGLTTEAFF.

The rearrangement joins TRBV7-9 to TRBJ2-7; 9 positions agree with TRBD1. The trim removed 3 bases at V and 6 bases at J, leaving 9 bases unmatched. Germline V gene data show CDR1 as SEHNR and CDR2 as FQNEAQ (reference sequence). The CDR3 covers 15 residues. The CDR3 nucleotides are TGTGCCAGCAGCTTCAAACCGGGACAGGGTCGCGAGCAGTACTTC. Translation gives CASSFKPGQGREQYF.

The CDR3 protein is CASSFTTGGDEAFF. As DNA, the CDR3 is TGTGCCAGCAGCTTCACGACGGGAGGGGATGAAGCTTTCTTT. V and J are TRBV5-6 and TRBJ1-1, with D perhaps TRBD1 (5 bases). The germline V gene encodes CDR1 SGHDT and CDR2 YYEEEE. Trimming stripped 2 bases from V and 7 bases from J, with 15 bases between. This CDR3 contains 14 residues.

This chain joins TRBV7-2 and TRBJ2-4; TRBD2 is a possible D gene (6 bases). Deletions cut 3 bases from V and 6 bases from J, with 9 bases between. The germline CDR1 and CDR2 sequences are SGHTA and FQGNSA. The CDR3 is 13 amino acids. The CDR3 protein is CASSFGGRNIQYF. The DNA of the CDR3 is TGTGCCAGCAGCTTCGGGGGAAGAAACATTCAGTACTTC.

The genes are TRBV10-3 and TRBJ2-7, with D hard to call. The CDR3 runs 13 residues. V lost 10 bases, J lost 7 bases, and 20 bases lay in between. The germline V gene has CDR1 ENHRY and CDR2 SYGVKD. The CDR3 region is CATSSPLSREQYF. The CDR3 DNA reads TGTGCCACCTCGTCCCCACTCTCCAGGGAGCAGTACTTC.